This T cell receptor (beta chain) was captured by sequencing in a study of CD8 T cells in ankylosing spondylitis. Trimming cost V 3 bases and J 2 bases; bases outside gene matches: 5. CDR3 length equals 16 residues. The V gene's germline CDR1 is KGHSY and CDR2 FQNENV. The TCR beta libraries were generated through quantitative 5'-RACE incorporating molecular barcodes. TCRdb analysed the 5' RACE reads with MiXCR anew, one entry per CDR3 protein. Here the sample spans over 130,000 distinct CDR3 sequences, 40% to 50% being singletons. The sequenced sample was synovial fluid, either unsorted or a sorted T cell fraction (not recorded which). The V call is TRBV16, the J call TRBJ2-1; TRBD1 agrees at 9 bases. This TCR came from a male donor with ankylosing spondylitis. CDR3 sequence (DNA): TGTGCCAGCAGCCATCTGACAGGGGGACCCTACAATGAGCAGTTCTTC. Translated: CASSHLTGGPYNEQFF.